This T cell receptor (beta chain) is drawn from a study of CD8 T cells in Susac syndrome. When the RNA was reverse transcribed, random hexamers were used with an input of roughly 0.45 to 1 ug. With immunoSEQ multiplex PCR, TCR beta CDR3 was amplified across 54 Vbeta and 13 Jbeta. TCRdb re-called the immunoSEQ multiplex PCR reads through MiXCR, storing one row per CDR3 protein. The sample has 120,000 to 150,000 distinct CDR3 sequences, approximately 93% seen once. Sequencing of TCR beta, carried out with a high-throughput approach, was applied to CD8+ and CD4+ T cells from the blood. The germline V gene encodes CDR1 MDHEN and CDR2 SYDVKM. This CDR3 contains 16 residues. V was clipped by 4 bases and J by 1 base; unmatched bases: 9.

The chain recombines TRBV28 with TRBJ2-7; 8 nucleotides align to TRBD2. Source material: CD4+ T cells from PBMCs. This clonotype was obtained from a human donor in good health. The CDR3 coding sequence is TGTGCCAGCAGTTCGGGCGGGGCTAGCGGGTCCTACGAGCAGTACTTC. The encoded protein is CASSSGGASGSYEQYF. Using reference TRBV28 and TRBJ2-7 for the parts outside the CDR3, the full variable domain is DVKVTQSSRYLVKRTGEKVFLECVQDMDHENMFWYRQDPGLGLRLIYFSYDVKMKEKGDIPEGYSVSREKKERFSLILESASTNQTSMYLCASSSGGASGSYEQYFGPGTRLTVT.